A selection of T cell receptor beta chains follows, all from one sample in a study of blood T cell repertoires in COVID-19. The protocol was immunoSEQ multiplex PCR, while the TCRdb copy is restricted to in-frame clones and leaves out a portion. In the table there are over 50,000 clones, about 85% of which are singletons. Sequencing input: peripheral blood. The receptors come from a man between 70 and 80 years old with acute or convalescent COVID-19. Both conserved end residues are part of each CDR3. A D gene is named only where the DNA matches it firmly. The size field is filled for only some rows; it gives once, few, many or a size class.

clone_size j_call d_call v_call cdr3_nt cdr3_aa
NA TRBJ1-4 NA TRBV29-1 TGCAGCGTGTACATGAGGTCTAATCGGGAACTGTTTTTT CSVYMRSNRELFF
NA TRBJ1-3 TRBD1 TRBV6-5 TGTGCCAGCAGGGAGGGGACAGGAAGAAACACCATATATTTT CASREGTGRNTIYF
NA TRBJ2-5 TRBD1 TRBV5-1 TGCGCCAGCAGCTTGGAGACAGGGTCGGAAGAGACCCAGTACTTC CASSLETGSEETQYF
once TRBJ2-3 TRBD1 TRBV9 TGTGCCAGCAGCGTAGAGGGGCAGGGGACAGGTGGGCAGTATTTT CASSVEGQGTGGQYF
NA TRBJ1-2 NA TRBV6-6 TGTGCCAGCAGTTACTCCCCTACTACTGGCTACACCTTC CASSYSPTTGYTF
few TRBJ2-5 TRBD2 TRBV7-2 TGTGCCAGCAGCGTAGCGGGGGGGACGACCCAGTACTTC CASSVAGGTTQYF
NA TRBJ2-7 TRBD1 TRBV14 TGTGCCAGCAGCCAAGATCTGCGGGACAGGGGCGACGAGCAGTACTTC CASSQDLRDRGDEQYF
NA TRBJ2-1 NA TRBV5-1 TGCGCCAGCAGCCAGGACACGAGCTCCTACAATGAGCAGTTCTTC CASSQDTSSYNEQFF
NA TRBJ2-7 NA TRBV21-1 TGTGCCAGCAGCAAAACCCAGGGGAGTGCCTACGAGCAGTACTTC CASSKTQGSAYEQYF
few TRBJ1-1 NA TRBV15 TGTGCCACCAGCAGAGATGACGGCCAGGGGTGGATTATGAACACTGAAGCTTTCTTT CATSRDDGQGWIMNTEAFF
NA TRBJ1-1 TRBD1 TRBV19 TGTGCCAGTAGTAAAAAAGGGGGCGAGGGCACTGAAGCTTTCTTT CASSKKGGEGTEAFF
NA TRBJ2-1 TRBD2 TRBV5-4 TGTGCCAGCAGCGAAGGACTAGCGAGCTACAATGAGCAGTTCTTC CASSEGLASYNEQFF
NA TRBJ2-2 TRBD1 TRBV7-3 TGTGCCAGCAGCTTAATGGACAGGGGAACCGGGGAGCTGTTTTTT CASSLMDRGTGELFF
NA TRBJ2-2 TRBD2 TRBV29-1 TGCAGCGTTCTCCGGGGGGACACCGGGGAGCTGTTTTTT CSVLRGDTGELFF
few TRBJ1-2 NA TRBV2 TGTGCCAGCAGTGCCGACTCCAACTATGGCTACACCTTC CASSADSNYGYTF
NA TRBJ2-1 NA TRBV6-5 TGTGCCAGCAGGCCCCGCAGGGGCTCCTACAATGAGCAGTTCTTC CASRPRRGSYNEQFF
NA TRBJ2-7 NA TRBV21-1 TGTGCCAGCAGCAAAGCCCCTAGGGGATACGAGCAGTACTTC CASSKAPRGYEQYF
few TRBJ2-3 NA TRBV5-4 TGTGCCACCCGTAGGTCGGGGGTGATAACAGATACGCAGTATTTT CATRRSGVITDTQYF
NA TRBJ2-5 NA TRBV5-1 TGCGCCAGCAGCTTGGGCGCGGAGACCCAGTACTTC CASSLGAETQYF
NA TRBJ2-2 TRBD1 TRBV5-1 TGCGCCAGCTCACAGGGGGCCACCGGGGAGCTGTTTTTT CASSQGATGELFF
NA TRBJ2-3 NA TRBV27 TGTGCCAGCAGTTTAAGGGGGACAGATACGCAGTATTTT CASSLRGTDTQYF
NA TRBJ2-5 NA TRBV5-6 TGTGCCAGCAGCTTTGCAGGCCAGCATTCAGAGACCCAGTACTTC CASSFAGQHSETQYF
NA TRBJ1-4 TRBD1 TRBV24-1 TGTGCCACCAGTGATCCTCAGGGGGCATCTAATGAAAAACTGTTTTTT CATSDPQGASNEKLFF
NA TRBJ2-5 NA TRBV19 TGTGCCAGTAGTATGGGGGCGGATTGGAAGGGAGAGACCCAGTACTTC CASSMGADWKGETQYF
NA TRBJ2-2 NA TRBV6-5 TGTGCCAGCAGCGACGCCGGGTTAAACACCGGGGAGCTGTTTTTT CASSDAGLNTGELFF
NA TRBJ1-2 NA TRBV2 TGTGCCAGCAGTTCCGACAGAAACTATGGCTACACCTTC CASSSDRNYGYTF
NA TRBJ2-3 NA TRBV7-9 TGTGCCAGCAGCTTAGTTCCGGGGGGCGGCACAGATACGCAGTATTTT CASSLVPGGGTDTQYF
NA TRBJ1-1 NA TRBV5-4 TGTGCCAGCAGCTTGGGGGGATTTAGAGGGCAAAAAGCTTTCTTT CASSLGGFRGQKAFF